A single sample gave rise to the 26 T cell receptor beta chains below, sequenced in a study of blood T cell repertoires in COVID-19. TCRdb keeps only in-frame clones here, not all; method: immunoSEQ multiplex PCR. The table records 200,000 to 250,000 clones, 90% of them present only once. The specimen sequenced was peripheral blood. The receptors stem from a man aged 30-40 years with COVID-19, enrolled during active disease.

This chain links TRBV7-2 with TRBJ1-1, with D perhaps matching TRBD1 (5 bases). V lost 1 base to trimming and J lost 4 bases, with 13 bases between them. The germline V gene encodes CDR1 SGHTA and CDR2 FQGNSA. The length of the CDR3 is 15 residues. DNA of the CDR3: TGTGCCAGCAGCTTAGGGGGCAGCCCGGGCACTGAAGCTTTCTTT. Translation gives CASSLGGSPGTEAFF.

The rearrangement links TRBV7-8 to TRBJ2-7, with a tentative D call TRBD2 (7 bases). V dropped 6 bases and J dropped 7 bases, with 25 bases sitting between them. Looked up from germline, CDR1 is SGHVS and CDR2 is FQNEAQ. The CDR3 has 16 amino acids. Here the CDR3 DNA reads TGTGCCAGCAGTTTTCGCCCCGGCGGGGGCTTGGGAGAGCAGTACTTC. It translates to CASSFRPGGGLGEQYF. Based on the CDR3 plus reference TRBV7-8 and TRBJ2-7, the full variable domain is GAGVSQSPRYKVAKRGQDVALRCDPISGHVSLFWYQQALGQGPEFLTYFQNEAQLDKSGLPSDRFFAERPEGSVSTLKIQRTQQEDSAVYLCASSFRPGGGLGEQYFGPGTRLTVT.

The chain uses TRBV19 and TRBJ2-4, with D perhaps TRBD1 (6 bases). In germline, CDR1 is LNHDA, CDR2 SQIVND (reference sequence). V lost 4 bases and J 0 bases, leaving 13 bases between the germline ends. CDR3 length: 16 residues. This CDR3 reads CASSTGQFLAKNIQYF. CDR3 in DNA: TGTGCCAGTAGTACCGGACAGTTCCTAGCCAAAAACATTCAGTACTTC.

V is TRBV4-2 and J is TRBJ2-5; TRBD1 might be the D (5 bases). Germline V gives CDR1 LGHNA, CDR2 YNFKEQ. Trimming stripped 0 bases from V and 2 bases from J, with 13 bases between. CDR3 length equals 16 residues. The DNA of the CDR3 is TGTGCCAGCAGCCAAGAATTAGGGGCAGGGCAAGAGACCCAGTACTTC. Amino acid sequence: CASSQELGAGQETQYF.

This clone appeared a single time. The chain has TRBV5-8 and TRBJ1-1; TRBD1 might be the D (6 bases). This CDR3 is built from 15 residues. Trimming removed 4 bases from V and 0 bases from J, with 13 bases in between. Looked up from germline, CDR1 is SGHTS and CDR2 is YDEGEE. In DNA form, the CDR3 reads TGTGCCAGCAGCCAATCCGGGACAATGAACACTGAAGCTTTCTTT. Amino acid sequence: CASSQSGTMNTEAFF.

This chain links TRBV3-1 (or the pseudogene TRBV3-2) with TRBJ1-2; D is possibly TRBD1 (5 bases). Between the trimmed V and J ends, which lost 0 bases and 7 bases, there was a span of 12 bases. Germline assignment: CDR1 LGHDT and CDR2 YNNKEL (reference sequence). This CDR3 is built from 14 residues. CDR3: CASSQDAGRVGYTF. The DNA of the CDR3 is TGTGCCAGCAGCCAAGATGCAGGGCGAGTTGGCTACACCTTC.

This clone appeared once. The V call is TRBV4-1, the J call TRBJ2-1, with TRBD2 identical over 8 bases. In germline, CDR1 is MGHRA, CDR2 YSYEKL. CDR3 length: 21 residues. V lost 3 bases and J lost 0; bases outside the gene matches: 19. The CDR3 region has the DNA TGCGCCAGCAGCCAGGCGCCTCGGAGCGGGGGCTTACCGAGCTCCTACAATGAGCAGTTCTTC. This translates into CASSQAPRSGGLPSSYNEQFF.

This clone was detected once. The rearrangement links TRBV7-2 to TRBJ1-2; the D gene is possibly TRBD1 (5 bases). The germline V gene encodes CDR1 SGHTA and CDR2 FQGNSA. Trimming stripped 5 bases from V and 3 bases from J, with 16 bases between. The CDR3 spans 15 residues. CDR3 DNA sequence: TGTGCCAGCAGCCTCCCAGACAGTGTATACTATGGCTACACCTTC. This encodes CASSLPDSVYYGYTF.

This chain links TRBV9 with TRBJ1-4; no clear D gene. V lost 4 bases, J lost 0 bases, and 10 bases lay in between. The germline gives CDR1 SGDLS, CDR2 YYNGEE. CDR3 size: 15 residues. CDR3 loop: CASSSAATTNEKLFF. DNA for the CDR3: TGTGCCAGCAGCTCCGCAGCGACAACTAATGAAAAACTGTTTTTT.

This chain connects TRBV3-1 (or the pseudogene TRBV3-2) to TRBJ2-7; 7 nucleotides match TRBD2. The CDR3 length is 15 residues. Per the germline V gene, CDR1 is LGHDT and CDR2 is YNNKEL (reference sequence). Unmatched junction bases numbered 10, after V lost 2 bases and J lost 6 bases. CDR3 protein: CASSQRARERGEQYF. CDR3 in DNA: TGTGCCAGCAGCCAAAGGGCTCGGGAGCGGGGCGAGCAGTACTTC.

This CDR3 is CASSSRLAQTYNEQFF. The DNA of the CDR3 is TGTGCCAGCAGCTCAAGACTAGCGCAAACCTACAATGAGCAGTTCTTC. The chain links TRBV27 to TRBJ2-1, with 8 bases identical to TRBD2. With V trimmed by 6 bases and J by 2 bases, 9 bases remained unmatched. Germline CDR1 MNHEY, CDR2 SMNVEV (reference sequence). This CDR3 has 16 amino acids.

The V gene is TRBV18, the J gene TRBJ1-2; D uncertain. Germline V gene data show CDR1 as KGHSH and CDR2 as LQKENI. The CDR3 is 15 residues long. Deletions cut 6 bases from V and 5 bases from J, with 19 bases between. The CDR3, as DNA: TGTGCCAGCTCCCTAGGAAGGGAAAGCGGATATGGCTACACCTTC. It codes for CASSLGRESGYGYTF. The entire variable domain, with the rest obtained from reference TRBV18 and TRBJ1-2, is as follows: NAGVMQNPRHLVRRRGQEARLRCSPMKGHSHVYWYRQLPEEGLKFMVYLQKENIIDESGMPKERFSAEFPKEGPSILRIQQVVRGDSAAYFCASSLGRESGYGYTFGSGTRLTVV.

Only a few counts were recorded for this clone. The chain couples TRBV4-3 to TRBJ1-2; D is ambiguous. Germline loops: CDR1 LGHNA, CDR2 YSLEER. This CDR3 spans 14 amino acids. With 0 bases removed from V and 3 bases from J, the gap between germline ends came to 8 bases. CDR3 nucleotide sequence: TGCGCCAGCAGCCAAGACTGGCTTGACTATGGCTACACCTTC. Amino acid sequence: CASSQDWLDYGYTF.

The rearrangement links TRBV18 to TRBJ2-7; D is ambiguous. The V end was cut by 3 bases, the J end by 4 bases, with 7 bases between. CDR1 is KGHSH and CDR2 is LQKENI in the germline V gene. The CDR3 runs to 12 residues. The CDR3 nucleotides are TGTGCCAGCTCACCGGCGGATTACGAGCAGTACTTC. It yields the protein CASSPADYEQYF. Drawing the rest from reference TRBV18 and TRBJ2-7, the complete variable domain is NAGVMQNPRHLVRRRGQEARLRCSPMKGHSHVYWYRQLPEEGLKFMVYLQKENIIDESGMPKERFSAEFPKEGPSILRIQQVVRGDSAAYFCASSPADYEQYFGPGTRLTVT.

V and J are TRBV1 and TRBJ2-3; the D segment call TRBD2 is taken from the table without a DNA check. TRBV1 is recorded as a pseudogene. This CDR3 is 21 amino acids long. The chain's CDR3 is CTSSQVEREALLNSSTDTQYF. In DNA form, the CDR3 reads TGCACCAGCAGCCAAGTGGAGCGGGAGGCACTTCTAAACTCTAGCACAGATACGCAGTATTTT.

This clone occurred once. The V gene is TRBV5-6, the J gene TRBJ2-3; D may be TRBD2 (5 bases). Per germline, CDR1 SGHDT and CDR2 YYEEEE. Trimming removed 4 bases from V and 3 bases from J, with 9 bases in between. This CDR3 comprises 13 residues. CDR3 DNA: TGTGCCAGCAGCCCCGGGAAAACAGATACGCAGTATTTT. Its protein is CASSPGKTDTQYF.

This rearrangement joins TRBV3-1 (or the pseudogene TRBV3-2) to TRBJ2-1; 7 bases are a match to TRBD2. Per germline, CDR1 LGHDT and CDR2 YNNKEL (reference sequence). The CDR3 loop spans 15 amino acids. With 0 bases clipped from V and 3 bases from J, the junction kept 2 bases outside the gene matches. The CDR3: CASSQERGIYNEQFF. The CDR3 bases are TGTGCCAGCAGCCAAGAGCGGGGGATCTACAATGAGCAGTTCTTC.

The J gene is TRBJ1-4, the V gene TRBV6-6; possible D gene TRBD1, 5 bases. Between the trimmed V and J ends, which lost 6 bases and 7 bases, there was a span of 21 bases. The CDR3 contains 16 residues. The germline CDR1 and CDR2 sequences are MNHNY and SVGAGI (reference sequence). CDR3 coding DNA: TGTGCCAGCAGCTCGGGTAGGGCCCCCGGGGGTGAAAAACTGTTTTTT. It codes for CASSSGRAPGGEKLFF.

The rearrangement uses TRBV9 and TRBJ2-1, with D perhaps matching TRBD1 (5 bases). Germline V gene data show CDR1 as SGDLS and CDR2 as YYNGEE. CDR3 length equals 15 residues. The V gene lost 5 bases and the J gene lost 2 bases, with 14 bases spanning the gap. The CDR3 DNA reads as TGTGCCAGCAGTCCCTCAGGGCGCCCCTACAATGAGCAGTTCTTC. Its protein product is CASSPSGRPYNEQFF.

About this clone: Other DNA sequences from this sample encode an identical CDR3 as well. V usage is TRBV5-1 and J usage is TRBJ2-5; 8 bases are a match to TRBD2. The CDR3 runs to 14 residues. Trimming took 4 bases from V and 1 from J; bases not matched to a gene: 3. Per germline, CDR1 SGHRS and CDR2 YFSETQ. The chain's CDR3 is CASSPGTSQETQYF. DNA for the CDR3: TGCGCCAGCAGCCCTGGGACTAGCCAAGAGACCCAGTACTTC.

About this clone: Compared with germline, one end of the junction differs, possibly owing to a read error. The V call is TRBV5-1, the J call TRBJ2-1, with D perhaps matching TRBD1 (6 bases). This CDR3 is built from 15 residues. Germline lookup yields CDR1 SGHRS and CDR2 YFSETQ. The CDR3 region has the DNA TGCGCCAGCAGCTTGGAACCGGGACACCTCAATGGGCAGTTCTTC. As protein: CASSLEPGHLNGQFF.

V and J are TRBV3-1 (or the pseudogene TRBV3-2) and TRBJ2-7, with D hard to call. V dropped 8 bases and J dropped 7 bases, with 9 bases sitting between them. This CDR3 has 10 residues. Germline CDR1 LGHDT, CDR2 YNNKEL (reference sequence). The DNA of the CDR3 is TGTGCCAGCCACGCAGGTGAGCAGTACTTC. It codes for CASHAGEQYF.

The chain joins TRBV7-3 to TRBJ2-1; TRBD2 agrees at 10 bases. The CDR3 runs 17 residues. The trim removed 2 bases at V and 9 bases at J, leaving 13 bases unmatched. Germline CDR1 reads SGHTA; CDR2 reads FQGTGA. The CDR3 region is CASSLLAGALGLSEQFF. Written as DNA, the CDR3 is TGTGCCAGCAGCTTACTAGCGGGGGCCCTTGGTTTGAGTGAGCAGTTCTTC.

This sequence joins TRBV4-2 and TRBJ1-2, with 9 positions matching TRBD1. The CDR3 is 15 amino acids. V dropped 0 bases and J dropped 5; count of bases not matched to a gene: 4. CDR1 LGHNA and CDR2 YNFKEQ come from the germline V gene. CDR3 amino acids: CASSQEQGALYGYTF. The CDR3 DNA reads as TGTGCCAGCAGCCAAGAACAGGGGGCGTTATATGGCTACACCTTC.

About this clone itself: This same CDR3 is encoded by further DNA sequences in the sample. CDR3 DNA: TGTGCCAGCAGCTTGGGGGACAGGGACTATGGCTACACCTTC. Translation: CASSLGDRDYGYTF. The rearrangement uses TRBV5-4 and TRBJ1-2; TRBD1 matches at 9 bases. The CDR3 covers 14 residues. Germline V lookup: CDR1 SGHNT, CDR2 YYREEE (reference sequence). The V segment lost 0 bases and the J segment 3 bases; nucleotides outside the gene matches: 0. Complete variable domain (other parts from reference TRBV5-4 and TRBJ1-2): ETGVTQSPTHLIKTRGQQVTLRCSSQSGHNTVSWYQQALGQGPQFIFQYYREEENGRGNFPPRFSGLQFPNYSSELNVNALELDDSALYLCASSLGDRDYGYTFGSGTRLTVV.

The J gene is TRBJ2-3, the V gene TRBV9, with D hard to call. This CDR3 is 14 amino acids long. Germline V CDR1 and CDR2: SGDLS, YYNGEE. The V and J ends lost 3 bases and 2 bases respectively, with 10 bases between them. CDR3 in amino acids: CASSERLHTDTQYF. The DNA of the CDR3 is TGTGCCAGCAGCGAAAGACTCCACACAGATACGCAGTATTTT.